The next 14 T cell receptor beta chains were all read from a single sample in a study of technical replicates of blood from a handful of donors. Assay: immunoSEQ multiplex PCR; the TCRdb copy retains only in-frame clones and omits some. The sample includes 44,000 or so clones, roughly nine tenths of them seen just once. The sample was PBMCs. The source is a human donor in good health. Some clones in this sample may be carry-over from other donors' samples.

V is TRBV7-7 and J is TRBJ1-1; D might be TRBD1 (6 bases). Germline CDR1 reads SSHAT; CDR2 reads FNYEAQ (reference sequence). The V end was cut by 9 bases, the J end by 2 bases, with 10 bases between. The CDR3 spans 12 residues. This chain's CDR3 is CASFRGNTEAFF. CDR3 nucleotide sequence: TGTGCCAGTTTCAGGGGTAACACTGAAGCTTTCTTT.

The V gene is TRBV6-1, the J gene TRBJ2-1; 14 bases fit TRBD2. The CDR3 runs 19 residues. J was trimmed by 0 bases and V by 4 bases; bases with no gene match: 8. Germline-derived CDR1 and CDR2 are MNHNS and SASEGT. In DNA form, the CDR3 reads TGTGCCAGCAGTGGGGGACTAGCGGGAGTAATAAGCTCCTACAATGAGCAGTTCTTC. It encodes CASSGGLAGVISSYNEQFF.

The chain recombines TRBV4-2 with TRBJ1-1, with TRBD1 matching over 9 bases. The CDR3 consists of 17 residues. The J segment lost 4 bases and the V segment lost 1 base, leaving 10 bases of the junction unmatched. The germline CDR1 and CDR2 sequences are LGHNA and YNFKEQ. The CDR3 DNA follows: TGTGCCAGCAGCCAAGGGAGGACAGGGGTGGGGGGCACTGAAGCTTTCTTT. The encoded protein is CASSQGRTGVGGTEAFF.

The genes are TRBV29-1 and TRBJ1-1; tentative D call: TRBD1 (6 bases). CDR3 length: 12 amino acids. The V end was cut by 7 bases, the J end by 1 base, with 10 bases between. Looked up from germline, CDR1 is SQVTM and CDR2 is ANQGSEA. The CDR3 bases are TGCAGCGCCGCGGGGGCGAACACTGAAGCTTTCTTT. It codes for CSAAGANTEAFF.

This chain links TRBV5-6 with TRBJ2-2; a weak D match, TRBD1 (5 bases). The CDR3 consists of 15 residues. From germline, CDR1 is SGHDT and CDR2 YYEEEE. With 1 base removed from V and 1 base from J, the gap between germline ends came to 8 bases. CDR3 nucleotides: TGTGCCAGCAGCTTGCAGGGTATGAACACCGGGGAGCTGTTTTTT. Translated, it gives CASSLQGMNTGELFF.

This chain connects TRBV5-6 to TRBJ2-3, with 11 bases matching TRBD2. Trimming took 6 bases from V and 6 from J; bases not matched to a gene: 15. Germline assignment: CDR1 SGHDT and CDR2 YYEEEE. CDR3 size: 17 residues. The CDR3 loop is CASTMGLAGGVGDTQYF. The CDR3 DNA is TGTGCCAGCACCATGGGGCTAGCGGGAGGAGTCGGGGATACGCAGTATTTT.

This chain uses TRBV10-3 with TRBJ2-5, with 7 positions matching TRBD1. The length of the CDR3 is 12 residues. The J segment lost 1 base and the V segment lost 10 bases, leaving 3 bases of the junction unmatched. Germline values: CDR1 ENHRY, CDR2 SYGVKD. The CDR3 loop reads CATRQGQETQYF. The CDR3, as DNA: TGTGCCACCCGACAGGGCCAAGAGACCCAGTACTTC.

The genes are TRBV5-4 and TRBJ2-7; tentatively, D is TRBD1 (6 bases). V was cut by 4 bases and J by 2 bases, with 10 bases left in between. This CDR3 contains 13 residues. Germline V gene sequence: CDR1 SGHNT, CDR2 YYREEE (reference sequence). CDR3 amino acids: CASSQGPTYEQYF. Written as DNA, the CDR3 is TGTGCCAGCAGCCAGGGGCCCACCTACGAGCAGTACTTC.

This chain uses TRBV7-9 with TRBJ1-4, with 9 bases aligning to TRBD1. This CDR3 comprises 14 residues. The trim removed 4 bases at V and 4 bases at J, leaving 1 base unmatched. CDR1 is SEHNR and CDR2 is FQNEAQ in the germline V gene (reference sequence). CDR3 residues: CASSWTGDNEKLFF. The CDR3 DNA reads TGTGCCAGCAGCTGGACAGGGGATAATGAAAAACTGTTTTTT.

The gene calls are TRBV23-1 and TRBJ2-7; D gene unclear. TRBV23-1 qualifies as an ORF whose function is uncertain. Trimming cost V 4 bases and J 2 bases, with 9 bases left between them. The length of the CDR3 is 13 residues. CDR3 loop: CASSRVLPYEQYF. The CDR3 bases are TGCGCCAGCAGTCGAGTTCTCCCCTACGAGCAGTACTTC.

The V and J genes are TRBV2 and TRBJ2-3; weak D call: TRBD1 (5 bases). The CDR3 is 15 residues long. Trimming left V 0 bases short and J 4 bases short, with 11 bases between. Germline lookup yields CDR1 SNHLY and CDR2 FYNNEI. CDR3 nucleotide sequence: TGTGCCAGCAGTGAAGCGCTCAGGGAAGCAGATACGCAGTATTTT. Translation gives CASSEALREADTQYF. Supplemented by reference TRBV2 and TRBJ2-3, the full variable domain reads EPEVTQTPSHQVTQMGQEVILRCVPISNHLYFYWYRQILGQKVEFLVSFYNNEISEKSEIFDDQFSVERPDGSNFTLKIRSTKLEDSAMYFCASSEALREADTQYFGPGTRLTVL.

The V call is TRBV13, the J call TRBJ2-7; 12 bases are shared with TRBD2. The V gene's germline CDR1 is PRHDT and CDR2 FYEKMQ (reference sequence). CDR3 size: 18 residues. V lost 1 base to trimming and J lost 1 base; unmatched junction nucleotides: 8. The CDR3, as DNA: TGTGCCAGCAGCTTAGATGCTAGCGGGAGGGGTTCTTCCTACGAGCAGTACTTC. Amino acids: CASSLDASGRGSSYEQYF.

This clone was observed once. The V and J genes are TRBV19 and TRBJ2-7; D is perhaps TRBD2 (6 bases). CDR3 size: 13 residues. Germline-derived CDR1 and CDR2 are LNHDA and SQIVND (reference sequence). With 5 bases removed from V and 6 bases from J, the gap between germline ends came to 14 bases. The CDR3 region is CASSSAAGGEQYF. For the CDR3, the DNA is TGTGCCAGTAGTTCCGCGGCCGGGGGCGAGCAGTACTTC.

The chain combines TRBV11-1 with TRBJ1-1; maybe TRBD1 (5 bases). This CDR3 contains 15 residues. V was cut by 4 bases and J by 3 bases, with 15 bases left in between. The germline V gene encodes CDR1 SGHAT and CDR2 FQDESV (reference sequence). CDR3 DNA: TGTGCCAGCAGCTCACCCTTGGGGCTGGACACTGAAGCTTTCTTT. Its translation is CASSSPLGLDTEAFF.